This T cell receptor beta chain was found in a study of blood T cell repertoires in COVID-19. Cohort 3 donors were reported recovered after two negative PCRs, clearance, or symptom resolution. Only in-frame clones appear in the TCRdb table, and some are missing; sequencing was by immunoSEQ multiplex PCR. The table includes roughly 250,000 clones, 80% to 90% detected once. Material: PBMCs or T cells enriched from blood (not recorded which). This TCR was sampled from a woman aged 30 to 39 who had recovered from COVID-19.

For the CDR3, the DNA is TGTGCCAGCAGTGCCAATCGGAGTGGCTACACCTTC. This sequence encodes CASSANRSGYTF. The chain has TRBV28 and TRBJ1-2; D ambiguous. The germline CDR1 and CDR2 sequences are MDHEN and SYDVKM. The CDR3 runs to 12 residues. Deletions cut 5 bases from V and 7 bases from J, with 11 bases between.